This is a list of T cell receptor beta chains from one sample in a study of post-analysis software for immune sequencing data. In TCRdb, the PCR reads were re-called with MiXCR into one record per CDR3 protein. The table shows around 190,000 distinct CDR3 sequences, with around 29% occurring only once. Sequenced input: blood. Source of these receptors: a girl aged 2 to 17 with multiple sclerosis. The CDR3 runs from the conserved cysteine through the conserved F or W. A D gene is named only where the DNA matches it firmly. Expanded clones get a size class; other rows say once, few or many, or leave the size out.

clone size,D gene,J gene,V gene,CDR3 DNA,CDR3 protein
NA,TRBD1,TRBJ1-4,TRBV2,TGTGCCAGCAGTGGTCAGCACAGGGGGCGTGAAAAACTGTTTTTT,CASSGQHRGREKLFF
NA,NA,TRBJ1-2,TRBV6-5,TGTGCCAGCAGTTACGGGACAAATGGCTACACCTTC,CASSYGTNGYTF
NA,NA,TRBJ2-3,TRBV6-2/TRBV6-3,TGTGCCAGCAGTTACTACCGCACAGATACGCAGTATTTT,CASSYYRTDTQYF
NA,NA,TRBJ1-1,TRBV19,TGTGCCACTAACCAGGGACTAAAAGCTTTCTTT,CATNQGLKAFF
NA,TRBD2,TRBJ2-3,TRBV10-3,TGTGCCATCAGTCACGGACTAGCGGGGGGAAAGACGCAGTATTTT,CAISHGLAGGKTQYF
few,NA,TRBJ1-1,TRBV5-1,TGCGCCAGCAGCCCAGGGGCCCTCGGAGGGAACACTGAAGCTTTCTTT,CASSPGALGGNTEAFF
many,NA,TRBJ2-7,TRBV7-2,TGTGCCAGCAGCTTAACTACCTACGAGCAGTACTTC,CASSLTTYEQYF
NA,TRBD1,TRBJ1-2,TRBV20-1,TGCAGTGCTAGGCAGGGGGGGGCCTACTATGGCTACACCTTC,CSARQGGAYYGYTF
few,NA,TRBJ1-1,TRBV29-1,TGCAGCGTTGATGCACTCCCGGGGCTTAACACTGAAGCTTTCTTT,CSVDALPGLNTEAFF
NA,NA,TRBJ2-3,TRBV5-1,TGCGCCAGCAGCTTGGGGCCAGGCACAGATACGCAGTATTTT,CASSLGPGTDTQYF
NA,NA,TRBJ1-1,TRBV4-1,TGCGCCAGCAGCCAAGAGACAGGCTTGAACACTGAAGCTTTCTTT,CASSQETGLNTEAFF
NA,NA,TRBJ2-7,TRBV27,TGTGCCAGCAGTTCAGGGGGGTACTACGAGCAGTACTTC,CASSSGGYYEQYF
NA,NA,TRBJ1-5,TRBV6-5,TGTGCCAGCAGGGGACAACGGAATCAGCCCCAGCATTTT,CASRGQRNQPQHF
once,TRBD1,TRBJ2-4,TRBV12-3/TRBV12-4,TGTGCCAGCAGCCGGCAGGGGGACACTCAGTACTTC,CASSRQGDTQYF
NA,TRBD1,TRBJ2-7,TRBV3-1,TGTGCCAGCAGCCAAGGCCTTACAGGGGCCTACGAGCAGTACTTC,CASSQGLTGAYEQYF
NA,NA,TRBJ1-2,TRBV13,TGTGCCAGCAGCCGTGGGGCACGGGAGGCCTACACCTTC,CASSRGAREAYTF
few,TRBD2,TRBJ2-7,TRBV2,TGTGCCAGCTGCGAGCGGGGGGCGAGCTCCTACAATGAGCAGTACTTC,CASCERGASSYNEQYF
few,TRBD1,TRBJ2-7,TRBV9,TGTGCCAGCAGCGTGACAGGGGGTAGGTCGTACGAGCAGTACTTC,CASSVTGGRSYEQYF
few,NA,TRBJ2-3,TRBV7-9,TGTGCCAGCAGCTTAGCTACGGGGAGGCCCGGCACAGATACGCAGTATTTT,CASSLATGRPGTDTQYF
NA,NA,TRBJ1-6,TRBV4-1,TGCGCCAGCAGCCAAGATGGGGGTGCGGGTTCACCCCCCCACTTT,CASSQDGGAGSPPHF
many,NA,TRBJ2-7,TRBV4-1,TGCGCCAGCAGCCAAGACACAGGATTCAGCTCCTACGAGCAGTACTTC,CASSQDTGFSSYEQYF
NA,NA,TRBJ2-1,TRBV13,TGTGCCAGCAACTTCGCCTATGAGCAGTTCTTC,CASNFAYEQFF
many,NA,TRBJ1-6,TRBV6-5,TGTGCCAGCAGTGACTTAAATTCACCCCTCCACTTT,CASSDLNSPLHF
few,TRBD2,TRBJ2-7,TRBV7-9,TGTGCCAGCAGCTTAGTCACTAGCGGGGGCAATGAGCAGTACTTC,CASSLVTSGGNEQYF
many,NA,TRBJ2-5,TRBV28,TGTGCCAGCAGTGGAACATCAGCGATGTGGGGGACCGCAAACCAAGAGACCCAGTACTTC,CASSGTSAMWGTANQETQYF
once,NA,TRBJ1-2,TRBV20-1,TGCAGTGCGGTCGGCAGCGGCTATGACTACACCTTC,CSAVGSGYDYTF
many,NA,TRBJ2-7,TRBV28,TGTGCCAGCCAGCGGGGACAGCGCTACGAGCAGTACTTC,CASQRGQRYEQYF
NA,NA,TRBJ2-2,TRBV6-5,TGTGCCAGCAGGGCCACCGGGGAGCTGTTTTTT,CASRATGELFF
few,TRBD1,TRBJ1-5,TRBV2,TGTGCCAGCAGCCAAAAACCCGGGACAGGGCTAAATCAGCCCCAGCATTTT,CASSQKPGTGLNQPQHF
many,NA,TRBJ2-7,TRBV5-1,TGCGCCAGCACCCCTTCCGCGGGTGCGGCCTACGAGCAGTACTTC,CASTPSAGAAYEQYF
many,TRBD2,TRBJ2-5,TRBV30,TGTGCCTGGAGTGGAGCGGGAGTCGGGGAGACCCAGTACTTC,CAWSGAGVGETQYF